This TCR beta chain appears in the sequencing data of a study of blood T cell repertoires in COVID-19 (dated by TCRdb to 2018 to 2020). Regarding the complete study: Collaborator samples came from the United States, Italy and Spain and covered acute and convalescent phases of COVID-19. Deeply sampled blood TCRbeta repertoires from subjects exposed to, actively infected with, or recovered from COVID-19 were included in the dataset. Where available, HLA class I and class II types were taken from metadata supplied by the sample provider and were not determined by assay-based typing. Samples were obtained from the ongoing ImmuneRACE study (first 160 participants) and from 1,254 subjects provided by 6 global collaborators. The sample metadata nearly always contained a de-identified subject ID, COVID-19 status, age in years and sex. The repertoires were released in a freely available public database meant as a resource for research on the immune response to SARS-CoV-2. The material from the prospective study consisted of cDNA or gDNA derived from T cells, B-cell-depleted T cells, or PBMCs. Points the paper makes about the study in general: How much clinical and demographic metadata was included differed by source and by participant, and the metadata was provided uncurated.

The immunoSEQ Assay, a bias-controlled multiplex PCR, was used to amplify TCRbeta CDR3 regions from genomic DNA. In the authors' own workflow: Within the assay, amplification of reference gene primers was used to estimate how many nucleated cells each sample contained. Sequence reads were collapsed and filtered to measure the absolute abundance of every unique TCRbeta CDR3 rearrangement. For each sample, productive Simpson clonality was calculated by taking the square root of Simpson's diversity index across productive rearrangements. The table was pulled from immuneACCESS by TCRdb, which kept in-frame rearrangements only. Such tables lose some clones; where checked, under half of the loss comes from unresolved V genes, and the rest has no known cause. Clonal size and the V and J genes are those of that table, whereas D and trimming came from the DNA. The table for this sample lists roughly 260,000 clones; approximately 91% of them were counted only once. The top ten clones comprise about 11% of the sample.

As concerns this clone: Its antigen target is currently unknown. Within one base of it there is no much larger clone, and no base qualities were kept.

One collaborating source in Seattle enrolled patients during active infection and followed them longitudinally through the course of disease. The collaborating institutions used their own protocols to collect whole blood in K2EDTA tubes. Collaborator samples were shipped for TCRbeta analysis as frozen whole blood, isolated PBMCs, or DNA extracted from either sample type. Trimming leaves V shorter by 2 bases and J shorter by 2 bases, with the junction holding 6 bases beyond the gene matches. The CDR3 contains 15 residues, cysteine and phenylalanine counted. Kept here is only the CDR3 DNA, which spans 45 bases and is read in frame from base 1. Looking up the germline V gene yields CDR1 MNHEY and CDR2 SVGEGT.

The sequencing input was peripheral blood. The sequence was collected from a woman in her twenties or thirties with COVID-19, enrolled during active disease. The chain couples TRBV6-2 or TRBV6-3 to TRBJ2-7; 7 central bases correspond to TRBD1. The CDR3 corresponds to CASSYHGQAPYEQYF. The sequenced DNA: TGTGCCAGCAGTTACCACGGACAGGCTCCCTACGAGCAGTACTTC.